The clone carrying this TCR beta chain came up many times. Trimming stripped 5 bases from V and 4 bases from J, with 15 bases between. The CDR3 covers 15 residues. Germline CDR1 SGHTA, CDR2 FQGNSA. These data originate in a study of T cell repertoires in cytomegalovirus infection. Study as a whole: Evidence of both CMV infection and a matching HLA type came from public TCR beta signatures.

TCRdb fed the reads into MiXCR, producing one record per CDR3 protein. This table has 740,000 or so distinct CDR3 sequences, about 40% appearing once. This clonotype was sampled from a human donor in good health (CMV status not recorded). Some clones in this sample may be carry-over from other donors' samples. The genes are TRBV7-2 and TRBJ1-5; tentative D call: TRBD1 (5 bases). Sequencing was done on a sample of PBMCs. CDR3 in DNA: TGTGCCAGCAGCGTCGGCGCGCAGGGAAATCAGCCCCAGCATTTT. Residues: CASSVGAQGNQPQHF.